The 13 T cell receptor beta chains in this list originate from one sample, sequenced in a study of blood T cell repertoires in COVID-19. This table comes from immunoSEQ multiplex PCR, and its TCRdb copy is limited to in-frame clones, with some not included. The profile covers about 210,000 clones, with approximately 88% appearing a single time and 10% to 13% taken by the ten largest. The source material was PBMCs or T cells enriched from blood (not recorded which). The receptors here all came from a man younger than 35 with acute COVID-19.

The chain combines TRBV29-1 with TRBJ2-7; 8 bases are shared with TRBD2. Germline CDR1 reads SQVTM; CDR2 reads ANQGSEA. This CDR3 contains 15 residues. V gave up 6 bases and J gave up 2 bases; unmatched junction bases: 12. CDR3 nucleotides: TGCAGCGTCCGCCGGCCGACTAGCGCCGCCTACGAGCAGTACTTC. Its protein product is CSVRRPTSAAYEQYF.

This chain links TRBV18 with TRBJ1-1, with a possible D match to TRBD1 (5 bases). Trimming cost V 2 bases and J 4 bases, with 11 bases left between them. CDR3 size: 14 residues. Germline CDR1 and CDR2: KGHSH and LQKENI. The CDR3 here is CASSPGAFGTEAFF. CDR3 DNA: TGTGCCAGCTCACCAGGGGCTTTCGGCACTGAAGCTTTCTTT.

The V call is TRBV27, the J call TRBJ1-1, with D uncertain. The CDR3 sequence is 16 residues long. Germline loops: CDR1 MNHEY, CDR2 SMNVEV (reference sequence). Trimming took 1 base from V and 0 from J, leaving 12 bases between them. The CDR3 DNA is TGTGCCAGCAGTTTATTCTATAACTCCATGAACACTGAAGCTTTCTTT. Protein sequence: CASSLFYNSMNTEAFF.

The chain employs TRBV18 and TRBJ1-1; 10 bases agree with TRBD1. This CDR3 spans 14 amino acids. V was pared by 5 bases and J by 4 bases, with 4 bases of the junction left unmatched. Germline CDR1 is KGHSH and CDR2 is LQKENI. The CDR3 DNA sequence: TGTGCCAGCTCAGACCGGGACAGGGGCACTGAAGCTTTCTTT. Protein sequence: CASSDRDRGTEAFF.

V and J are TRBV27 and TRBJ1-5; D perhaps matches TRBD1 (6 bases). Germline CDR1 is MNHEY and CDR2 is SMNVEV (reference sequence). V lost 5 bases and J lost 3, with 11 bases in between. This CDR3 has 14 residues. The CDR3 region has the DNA TGTGCCAGCAGTCTCCGGGACACCAATCAGCCCCAGCATTTT. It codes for CASSLRDTNQPQHF.

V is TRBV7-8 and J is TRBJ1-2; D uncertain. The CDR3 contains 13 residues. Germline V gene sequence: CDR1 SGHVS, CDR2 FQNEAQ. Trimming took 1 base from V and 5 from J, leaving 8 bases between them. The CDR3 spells CASSLGRRYGYTF. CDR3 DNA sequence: TGTGCCAGCAGCTTAGGCCGGAGGTATGGCTACACCTTC.

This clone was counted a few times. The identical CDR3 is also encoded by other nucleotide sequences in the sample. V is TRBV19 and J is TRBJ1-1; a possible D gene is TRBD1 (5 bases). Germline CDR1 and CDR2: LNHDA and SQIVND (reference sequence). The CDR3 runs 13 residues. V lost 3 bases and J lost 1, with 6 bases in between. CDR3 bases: TGTGCCAGTAGTATCGGGGGGAACACTGAAGCTTTCTTT. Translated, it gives CASSIGGNTEAFF.

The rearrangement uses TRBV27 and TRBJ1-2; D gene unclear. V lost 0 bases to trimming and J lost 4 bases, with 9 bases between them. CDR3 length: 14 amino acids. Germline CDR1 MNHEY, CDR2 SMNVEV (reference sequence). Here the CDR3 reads CASSLSRPSYGYTF. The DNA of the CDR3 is TGTGCCAGCAGTTTATCGAGGCCTTCCTATGGCTACACCTTC.

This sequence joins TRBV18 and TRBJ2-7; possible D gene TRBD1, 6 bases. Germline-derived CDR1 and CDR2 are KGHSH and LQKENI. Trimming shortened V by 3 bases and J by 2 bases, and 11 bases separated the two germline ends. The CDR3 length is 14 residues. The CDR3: CASSPAGATYEQYF. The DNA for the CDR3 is TGTGCCAGCTCACCGGCAGGGGCGACCTACGAGCAGTACTTC.

CDR3 amino acids: CASSLSSVQPGGNEQFF. CDR3 nucleotide sequence: TGTGCCAGCAGCCTCTCTAGCGTTCAGCCGGGGGGCAATGAGCAGTTCTTC. This chain links TRBV11-2 with TRBJ2-1; 7 nucleotides line up with TRBD2. With V trimmed by 5 bases and J by 6 bases, 16 bases remained unmatched. Looked up from germline, CDR1 is SGHAT and CDR2 is FQNNGV. The CDR3 consists of 17 residues.

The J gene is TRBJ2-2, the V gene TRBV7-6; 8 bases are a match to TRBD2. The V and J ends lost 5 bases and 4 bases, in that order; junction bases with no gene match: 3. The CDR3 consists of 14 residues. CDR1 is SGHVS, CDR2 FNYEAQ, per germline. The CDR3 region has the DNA TGTGCCAGCAGCCCCCGGGGGGGCACCGGGGAGCTGTTTTTT. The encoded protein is CASSPRGGTGELFF.

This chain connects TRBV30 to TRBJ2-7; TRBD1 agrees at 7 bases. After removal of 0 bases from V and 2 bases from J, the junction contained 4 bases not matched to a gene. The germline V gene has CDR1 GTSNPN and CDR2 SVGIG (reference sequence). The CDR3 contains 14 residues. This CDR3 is CAWSVRQGAYEQYF. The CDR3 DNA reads TGTGCCTGGAGTGTACGTCAGGGGGCCTACGAGCAGTACTTC.

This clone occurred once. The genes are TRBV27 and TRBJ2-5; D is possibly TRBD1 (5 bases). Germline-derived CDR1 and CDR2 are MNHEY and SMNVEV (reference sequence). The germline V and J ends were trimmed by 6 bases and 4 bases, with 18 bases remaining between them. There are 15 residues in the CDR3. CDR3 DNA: TGTGCCAGCAGCATTACAGGAATGAGGCGAGAGACCCAGTACTTC. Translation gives CASSITGMRRETQYF.